These 7 T cell receptor beta chains were sequenced from one sample in a study of vaccination and CD4 T cells after COVID-19. Noted treatment: approximately 10-day PBMC culture with coronavirus spike peptide pools or control peptides (ViraFEST assay). Their specific antigens are unknown. The Oncomine TCR Beta short-read assay generated sequence data from the DNA of cultured CD4+ T cells. TCRdb processed the PCR reads anew with MiXCR; each CDR3 protein has one entry. The sample comprises about 12,000 distinct CDR3 sequences, under 65% of which are singletons, and around 15% rests with the top ten. Sequences were obtained from CD4+ T cells from blood, cultured in vitro. These receptors originate from a human donor who had recovered from COVID-19.

A few counts support this clonotype. CDR3 sequence (DNA): TGTGCCACCGGGCAGGACTCCTACAATGAGCAGTTCTTC. It codes for CATGQDSYNEQFF. V is TRBV2 and J is TRBJ2-1, with unresolved D. The CDR3 sequence is 13 residues long. Trimming stripped 10 bases from V and 0 bases from J, with 10 bases between. Germline V gives CDR1 SNHLY, CDR2 FYNNEI. Together with reference TRBV2 and TRBJ2-1, the CDR3 gives the full variable domain: EPEVTQTPSHQVTQMGQEVILRCVPISNHLYFYWYRQILGQKVEFLVSFYNNEISEKSEIFDDQFSVERPDGSNFTLKIRSTKLEDSAMYFCATGQDSYNEQFFGPGTRLTVL.

Sample share makes this clonotype large. Written as DNA, the CDR3 is TGTGCCATCAGTGACCTCAACGAGCAGTACTTC. It is translated as CAISDLNEQYF. The V and J genes are TRBV10-3 and TRBJ2-7; no clear D. This CDR3 is built from 11 residues. Per the germline V gene, CDR1 is ENHRY and CDR2 is SYGVKD. Deletions cut 3 bases from V and 5 bases from J, with 5 bases between.

This clonotype was counted only a few times. The V and J genes are TRBV15 and TRBJ2-7; TRBD1 agrees at 9 bases. Germline CDR1 LNHNV, CDR2 YYDKDF (reference sequence). The CDR3 has 15 residues. With 0 bases clipped from V and 5 bases from J, the junction kept 5 bases outside the gene matches. The CDR3 spells CATSRDRTGADEQYF. The DNA for the CDR3 is TGTGCCACCAGCAGAGACCGGACAGGGGCAGACGAGCAGTACTTC.

V is TRBV7-2 and J is TRBJ2-1, with 11 bases fitting TRBD2. The V gene's germline CDR1 is SGHTA and CDR2 FQGNSA. The CDR3 sequence is 14 residues long. With 5 bases clipped from V and 10 bases from J, the junction kept 7 bases outside the gene matches. DNA for the CDR3: TGTGCCAGCAGCCTCTCCGGGACTAGCGGAGAGCAGTTCTTC. Amino acids: CASSLSGTSGEQFF.

This clonotype was observed a few times. As DNA, the CDR3 is TGTGCCAGTAGTATGGGGGGGGCTATACCCTATGGCTACACCTTC. Protein sequence: CASSMGGAIPYGYTF. This chain joins TRBV19 and TRBJ1-2, with a weak D call TRBD1 (6 bases). This CDR3 is built from 15 residues. Germline assignment: CDR1 LNHDA and CDR2 SQIVND (reference sequence). V lost 3 bases to trimming and J lost 4 bases, with 15 bases between them.

The chain couples TRBV23-1 to TRBJ1-2; 8 bases map to TRBD1. TRBV23-1 is reported as an ORF; its role is uncertain. This CDR3 has 13 residues. With 6 bases clipped from V and 8 bases from J, the junction kept 8 bases outside the gene matches. This chain's CDR3 is CASSQETGGGYTF. The CDR3 DNA is TGCGCCAGCAGCCAGGAAACAGGGGGAGGCTACACCTTC.

The chain carries TRBV30 and TRBJ2-1, with D possibly matching TRBD1 (5 bases). V lost 0 bases, J lost 6 bases, and 9 bases lay in between. The CDR3 has 13 residues. CDR1 and CDR2 (germline): GTSNPN, SVGIG (reference sequence). Here the CDR3 reads CAWSVHQGNEQFF. CDR3 DNA sequence: TGTGCCTGGAGTGTACATCAGGGCAATGAGCAGTTCTTC. The full variable domain, in which reference TRBV30 and TRBJ2-1 provide the parts outside the CDR3, is SQTIHQWPATLVQPVGSPLSLECTVEGTSNPNLYWYRQAAGRGLQLLFYSVGIGQISSEVPQNLSASRPQDRQFILSSKKLLLSDSGFYLCAWSVHQGNEQFFGPGTRLTVL.